This TCR beta chain was identified during a study of immune characterization of retroperitoneal liposarcoma. This clonotype was observed a few times. Germline CDR1 and CDR2: MNHNS and SASEGT. The CDR3 spans 15 residues. TCRdb analysed the PCR reads with MiXCR anew, one entry per CDR3 protein. Of fewer than 9,000 distinct CDR3 sequences listed, about 40% are singletons. The origin of this receptor is a male donor with retroperitoneal liposarcoma. The specimen was tumor tissue. The rearrangement uses TRBV6-1 and TRBJ2-1, with D perhaps TRBD2 (7 bases). The J call may not be correct, given that the DNA end is closer to TRBJ2-5. As DNA, the CDR3 is TGTGCCAGCAGCCATAACCTGGGGGGGCGGGAGACCCAGTACTTC. As protein: CASSHNLGGRETQYF.